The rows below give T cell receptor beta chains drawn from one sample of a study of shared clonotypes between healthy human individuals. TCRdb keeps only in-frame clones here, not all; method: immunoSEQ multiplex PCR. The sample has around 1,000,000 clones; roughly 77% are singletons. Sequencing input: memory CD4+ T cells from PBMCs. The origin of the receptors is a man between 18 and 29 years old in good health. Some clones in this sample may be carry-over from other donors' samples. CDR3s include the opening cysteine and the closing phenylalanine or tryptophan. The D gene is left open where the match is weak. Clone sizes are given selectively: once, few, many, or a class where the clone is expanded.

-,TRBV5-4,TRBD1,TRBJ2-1,TGTGCCAGCAGCCCACAACAGGGGAAGGTCTGGGATGAGCAGTTCTTC,CASSPQQGKVWDEQFF
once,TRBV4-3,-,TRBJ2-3,TGCGCCAGCAGCCAATACGCCGCCCCCGTTGGTGGAGATACGCAGTATTTT,CASSQYAAPVGGDTQYF
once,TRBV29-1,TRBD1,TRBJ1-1,TGCAGCGTAGACAGGGGAGGTTTTGCTTTCTTT,CSVDRGGFAFF
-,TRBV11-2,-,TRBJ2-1,TGTGCCAGCAGCTCGCTCCAGGGTCGTAATGAGCAGTTCTTC,CASSSLQGRNEQFF
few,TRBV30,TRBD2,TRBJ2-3,TGTGCCTGCGTCTTAGCGGGAGGGCCCATCATCACAGATACGCAGTATTTT,CACVLAGGPIITDTQYF
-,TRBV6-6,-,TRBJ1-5,TGTGCCAGCAGTTACGGCCACCCTTACCAGCCCCAGCATTTT,CASSYGHPYQPQHF
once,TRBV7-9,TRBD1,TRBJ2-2,TGTGCCAGCAGCCCCCGAGGAGGGGACAGGGTTTTTGGCGGGGAGCTGTTTTTT,CASSPRGGDRVFGGELFF
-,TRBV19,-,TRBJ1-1,TGTGCCAGTAGTAAGACACGATTGAACACTGAAGCTTTCTTT,CASSKTRLNTEAFF
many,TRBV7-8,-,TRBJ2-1,TGTGCCAGCAACCGGGACCGGATAAGCAATGAGCAGTTCTTC,CASNRDRISNEQFF
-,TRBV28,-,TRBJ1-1,TGTGCCAGCAGTTTACCAGGCGGGGGAGCTTTCTTT,CASSLPGGGAFF
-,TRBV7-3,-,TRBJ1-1,TGTGCCAGCAGCTTAGAGGTGGACACTGAAGCTTTCTTT,CASSLEVDTEAFF
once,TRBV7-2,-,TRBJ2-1,TGTGCCAGCAGCCTCGTGGGGGGTGAGCAGTTCTTC,CASSLVGGEQFF
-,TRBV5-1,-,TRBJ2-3,TGCGCCAGCAGCTTAAAACTCCGGGACGGCTCTACGCAGTATTTT,CASSLKLRDGSTQYF
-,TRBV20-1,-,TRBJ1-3,TGCAGTGCCCCGTCTGGAAACACCATATATTTT,CSAPSGNTIYF
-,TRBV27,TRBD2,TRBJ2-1,TGTGCCAGCAACTTAGCGGGAGGGCCGAGGAATGAGCAGTTCTTC,CASNLAGGPRNEQFF
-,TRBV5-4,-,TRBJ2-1,TGTGCCAGCAGCTCCGCAGGGGCCCCCTTCTACAATGAGCAGTTCTTC,CASSSAGAPFYNEQFF
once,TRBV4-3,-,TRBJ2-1,TGCGCCAGCAGCCCCCTCCTAACAGGGTACAATGAGCAGTTCTTC,CASSPLLTGYNEQFF
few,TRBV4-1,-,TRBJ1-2,TGCGCCAGCAGCCAAGAGAGTACGGATGTCTATGGCTACACCTTC,CASSQESTDVYGYTF
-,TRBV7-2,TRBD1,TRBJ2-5,TGTGCCAGCAGCTCCCCAGGGGGCAAAGAGACCCAGTACTTC,CASSSPGGKETQYF
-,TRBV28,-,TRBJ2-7,TGTGCCAGCAGTTTAAGCGGTAGCGAGCAGTACTTC,CASSLSGSEQYF
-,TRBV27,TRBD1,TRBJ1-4,TGTGCCGGCAGTCCCCGACAGGGGGACCGAGGAAAACTGTTTTTT,CAGSPRQGDRGKLFF
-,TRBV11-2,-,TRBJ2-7,TGTGCCAGCAGCTTAGGGCAGGGGCTACGTCAGACGGACTACGAGCAGTACTTC,CASSLGQGLRQTDYEQYF
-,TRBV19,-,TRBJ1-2,TGTGCCAGTAGCACCGACGGGACTTATGGCTACACCTTC,CASSTDGTYGYTF
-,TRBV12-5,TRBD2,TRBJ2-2,TGTGCTAGTGGTTTGGGGCCTAGCGGGAGGGCCCCCGGGGAGCTGTTTTTT,CASGLGPSGRAPGELFF
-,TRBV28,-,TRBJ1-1,TGTGCCAGCAGTTTATCGGGGTACACTGAAGCTTTCTTT,CASSLSGYTEAFF
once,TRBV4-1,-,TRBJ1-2,TGCGCCAGCAGCCAAGAGGAAGGGGCAGGGCGTCCCTACACCTTC,CASSQEEGAGRPYTF
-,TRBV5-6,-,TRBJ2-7,TGTGCCAGCAGCAATGGGGGTAGGGTGGTGCAGTACTTC,CASSNGGRVVQYF
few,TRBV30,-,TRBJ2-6,TGTGCCTGGAGTCGTGGGCGGACGATATCTGGGGCCAACGTCCTGACTTTC,CAWSRGRTISGANVLTF
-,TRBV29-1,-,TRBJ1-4,TGCAGCGTGGATACAGGGTTTCGGGGTGAAAAACTGTTTTTT,CSVDTGFRGEKLFF
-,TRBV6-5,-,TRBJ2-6,TGTGCCAGCAGCCCCCCCGTCGGCGTCCTGACTTTC,CASSPPVGVLTF
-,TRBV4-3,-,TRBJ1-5,TGCGCCAGCAGCCCAGGATCGGGCAATCAGCCCCAGCATTTT,CASSPGSGNQPQHF
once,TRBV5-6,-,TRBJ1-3,TGTGCCAGCAGCTTGAGGGGAAACACCATATATTTT,CASSLRGNTIYF
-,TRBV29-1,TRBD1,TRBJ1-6,TGCAGCGCCACGACAGGGGACTCACCCCTCCACTTT,CSATTGDSPLHF
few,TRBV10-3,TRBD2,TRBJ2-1,TGTGCCATCAGTGAGTCGGGGACTAGCGGGACCAGGTCCTACAATGAGCAGTTCTTC,CAISESGTSGTRSYNEQFF
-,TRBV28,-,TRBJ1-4,TGTGCCGGCAATAGGGGGGGAAATGAAAAACTGTTTTTT,CAGNRGGNEKLFF
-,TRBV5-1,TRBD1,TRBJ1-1,TGCGCCAGCAGCTTTCAGGGGGGTGCGACTGAAGCTTTCTTT,CASSFQGGATEAFF
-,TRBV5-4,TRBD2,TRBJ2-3,TGTGCCAGCAGCTCGGGACTAGCTCGCTCTAGCACAGATACGCAGTATTTT,CASSSGLARSSTDTQYF
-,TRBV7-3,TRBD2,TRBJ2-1,TGTGCCAGCAGCTCTGCCCCGGGGTGGGAGGGTAACAATGAGCAGTTCTTC,CASSSAPGWEGNNEQFF
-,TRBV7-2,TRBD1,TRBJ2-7,TGTGCCAGCAGCTCGGACAGGGTGGGGTACGAGCAGTACTTC,CASSSDRVGYEQYF
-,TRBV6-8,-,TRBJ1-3,TGTGCCAGCAGTCTGGTAGGTTTGGACAGCTCTGGAAACACCATATATTTT,CASSLVGLDSSGNTIYF
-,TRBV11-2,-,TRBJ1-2,TGTGCCAGCAGCCCCGGGAAAAGTGGCTACACCTTC,CASSPGKSGYTF
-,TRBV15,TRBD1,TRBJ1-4,TGTGCCACCAGCAGGAGACAGGGATCAGAAAAACTGTTTTTT,CATSRRQGSEKLFF